The 7 T cell receptor beta chains listed next were all sequenced from one sample in a study of siplizumab effects on memory and regulatory T cells. The repertoire was sequenced with immunoSEQ multiplex PCR; TCRdb's copy has only in-frame clones and lacks some. The data contain roughly 120,000 clones, roughly 92% of them singletons. The sample taken for sequencing was CD4+ T cells sorted from blood. Receptors were obtained from a human donor in good health.

The V gene is TRBV19, the J gene TRBJ1-1; a possible D gene is TRBD1 (6 bases). The V and J ends lost 5 bases and 3 bases respectively, with 13 bases between them. CDR3 length equals 14 residues. CDR1 LNHDA and CDR2 SQIVND come from the germline V gene (reference sequence). Here the CDR3 DNA reads TGTGCCAGTAGTGGGGGCCAGACGTACACTGAAGCTTTCTTT. Its protein product is CASSGGQTYTEAFF.

This chain links TRBV30 with TRBJ1-5; maybe TRBD1 (5 bases). Trimming left V 4 bases short and J 5 bases short, with 12 bases between. Germline V gene data show CDR1 as GTSNPN and CDR2 as SVGIG (reference sequence). The CDR3 contains 13 residues. The CDR3 coding sequence is TGTGCCTGGAATCCCTCGACAGATCAGCCCCAGCATTTT. Translation gives CAWNPSTDQPQHF.

CDR3 nucleotides: TGCGCCAGCAGCCGCCTGGGTCTCAGTACTTACAATGAGCAGTTCTTC. As protein: CASSRLGLSTYNEQFF. The V call is TRBV4-1, the J call TRBJ2-1; D is unresolved. The germline V gene encodes CDR1 MGHRA and CDR2 YSYEKL. Trimming stripped 4 bases from V and 4 bases from J, with 17 bases between. The CDR3 has 16 residues.

The genes are TRBV11-3 and TRBJ2-5; no firm D call. The CDR3 contains 14 residues. CDR1 is SGHNT and CDR2 is YENEEA in the germline V gene. The V and J ends lost 3 bases and 1 base respectively, with 9 bases between them. As DNA, the CDR3 is TGTGCCAGCAGCTTGTACTATACCCAAGAGACCCAGTACTTC. It yields the protein CASSLYYTQETQYF. The full variable domain, its missing parts supplied by reference TRBV11-3 and TRBJ2-5, is EAGVVQSPRYKIIEKKQPVAFWCNPISGHNTLYWYLQNLGQGPELLIRYENEEAVDDSQLPKDRFSAERLKGVDSTLKIQPAELGDSAVYLCASSLYYTQETQYFGPGTRLLVL.

This clone showed up just once. The rearrangement links TRBV7-2 to TRBJ2-7; 9 bases agree with TRBD1. The germline CDR1 and CDR2 sequences are SGHTA and FQGNSA. J lost 3 bases, V lost 3 bases, and 6 bases had no gene match. The CDR3 consists of 15 residues. CDR3 coding DNA: TGTGCCAGCAGCTTCGGACAGGGGTTTAACTACGAGCAGTACTTC. Its translation is CASSFGQGFNYEQYF.

The chain recombines TRBV19 with TRBJ2-3, with 7 nucleotides matching TRBD1. The V segment lost 4 bases and the J segment 3 bases; nucleotides outside the gene matches: 7. The germline V gene has CDR1 LNHDA and CDR2 SQIVND (reference sequence). This CDR3 is built from 15 residues. In DNA form, the CDR3 reads TGTGCCAGTAGTAGGACAGGAATTGAGACAGATACGCAGTATTTT. Its protein product is CASSRTGIETDTQYF.

This rearrangement joins TRBV5-1 to TRBJ2-3; 7 bases agree with TRBD2. Germline V lookup: CDR1 SGHRS, CDR2 YFSETQ. V lost 2 bases, J lost 2 bases, and 5 bases stayed unmatched. The CDR3 has 15 residues. Here the CDR3 reads CASSFAGENTDTQYF. CDR3 nucleotide sequence: TGCGCCAGCAGCTTTGCGGGAGAGAACACAGATACGCAGTATTTT.